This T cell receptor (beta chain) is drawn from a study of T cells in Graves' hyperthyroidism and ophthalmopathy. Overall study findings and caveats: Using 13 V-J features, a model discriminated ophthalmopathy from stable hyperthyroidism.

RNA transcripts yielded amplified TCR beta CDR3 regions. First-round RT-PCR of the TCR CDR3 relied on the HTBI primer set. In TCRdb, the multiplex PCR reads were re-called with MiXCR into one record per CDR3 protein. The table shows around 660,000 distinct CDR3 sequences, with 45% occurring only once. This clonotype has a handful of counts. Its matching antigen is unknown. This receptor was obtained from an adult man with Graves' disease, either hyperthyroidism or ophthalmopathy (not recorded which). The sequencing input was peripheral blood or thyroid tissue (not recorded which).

The CDR3 protein is CASSHGANYGYTF. In nucleotides, the CDR3 is TGTGCCAGCAGTCACGGGGCCAACTATGGCTACACCTTC. The V and J genes are TRBV12-3 or TRBV12-4 and TRBJ1-2; TRBD1 might be the D (5 bases). This CDR3 has 13 amino acids. V lost 5 bases and J lost 2, with 9 bases in between.